The 6 T cell receptor beta chains listed next were all sequenced from one sample in a study of OX40 agonist ivuxolimab in advanced cancers. Profiled with immunoSEQ multiplex PCR; TCRdb holds only in-frame clones, not every one. This sample has 80,000 or so clones; 75% to 90% occur once, and the top ten carry 2% to 2.5%. The specimen comprised CD4+ or CD8+ T cells sorted from blood, sampled in a trial of the OX40 agonist ivuxolimab. Receptors were obtained from an adult with an advanced solid tumor such as melanoma, head and neck, liver or kidney cancer.

The chain uses TRBV6-1 and TRBJ2-7; a weak D match, TRBD1 (6 bases). Germline V gene data show CDR1 as MNHNS and CDR2 as SASEGT. CDR3 length: 13 amino acids. V was trimmed by 4 bases and J by 5 bases, leaving 12 bases between them. CDR3 DNA sequence: TGTGCCAGCAGTGTTTACAGGGAAAACGAGCAGTACTTC. Translated: CASSVYRENEQYF.

The chain carries TRBV7-3 and TRBJ2-7; D call uncertain. V gave up 5 bases and J gave up 4 bases, with 3 bases separating them. Germline V gene data show CDR1 as SGHTA and CDR2 as FQGTGA. The length of the CDR3 is 10 residues. DNA of the CDR3: TGTGCCAGCAGCCAGTACGAGCAGTACTTC. This gives the protein CASSQYEQYF. Using reference TRBV7-3 and TRBJ2-7 for the parts outside the CDR3, the full variable domain is GAGVSQTPSNKVTEKGKYVELRCDPISGHTALYWYRQSLGQGPEFLIYFQGTGAADDSGLPNDRFFAVRPEGSVSTLKIQRTERGDSAVYLCASSQYEQYFGPGTRLTVT.

The chain joins TRBV2 to TRBJ2-3, with D perhaps matching TRBD2 (6 bases). The CDR3 is made up of 15 amino acids. Trimming pared 6 bases from V and 4 bases from J, leaving 17 bases between. In germline, CDR1 is SNHLY, CDR2 FYNNEI. CDR3 nucleotide sequence: TGTGCCAGCAGCCCGGGACTCCCGCGGTCAGATACGCAGTATTTT. The encoded protein is CASSPGLPRSDTQYF.

The chain links TRBV19 to TRBJ2-3; 8 bases are a match to TRBD2. The CDR3 loop spans 15 amino acids. The germline V gene encodes CDR1 LNHDA and CDR2 SQIVND (reference sequence). V was clipped by 6 bases and J by 1 base; unmatched bases: 6. The CDR3 reads CASRKTGGRTDTQYF. The CDR3 nucleotides are TGTGCCAGTAGAAAAACGGGGGGGCGCACAGATACGCAGTATTTT.

The chain carries TRBV6-1 and TRBJ2-2; the D call may be TRBD1 or TRBD2 (6 bases each). The length of the CDR3 is 13 residues. Germline V CDR1 and CDR2: MNHNS, SASEGT. The ends were cut back, 7 bases at V and 4 bases at J, with 10 bases in the middle. The CDR3 DNA follows: TGTGCCAGCACGGGGGCAGTCACCGGGGAGCTGTTTTTT. As protein: CASTGAVTGELFF.

V gene TRBV5-4 combines with J gene TRBJ1-2; TRBD1 matches at 8 bases. The trim removed 2 bases at V and 4 bases at J, leaving 4 bases unmatched. Germline values: CDR1 SGHNT, CDR2 YYREEE (reference sequence). The CDR3 covers 14 residues. The CDR3 region has the DNA TGTGCCAGCAGCTTTGGACAGGGCGTCTATGGCTACACCTTC. It translates to CASSFGQGVYGYTF.